This TCR beta chain was recorded in a study of shared clonotypes between healthy human individuals. Study in general: CD8 memory received one plate per donor, CD8 naive two, CD4 memory three and CD4 naive three.

Each PCR replicate from the sorted subsets contained 150 to 200 ng DNA, which is 25,000 to 30,000 T cell genomes. Profiling relied on immunoSEQ multiplex PCR, and the TCRdb table lists in-frame clones only, not all of them. The sample records roughly 2.6 million clones, more than 80% being singletons. The study separated CD4+ cells into CD45RA+ naive and CD45RA-negative memory subsets. After removal of 4 bases from V and 3 bases from J, the junction contained 2 bases not matched to a gene. The CDR3 runs 15 residues. CDR1 is SNHLY and CDR2 is FYNNEI in the germline V gene. Study findings and constraints: Incomplete sequencing of sorted subsets was indicated by rarefaction despite large depth.

Details on this clone: Its specificity is unknown.

Sequencing was carried out using naive CD4+ T cells sorted from blood. Subset indicated: CD45RA+ positively selected. The V gene is TRBV2, the J gene TRBJ2-1; 11 bases match TRBD2. The sequence was collected from a man between 18 and 35 years old in good health. CDR3 sequence: CASSGLAGNYNEQFF. The CDR3 DNA reads as TGTGCCAGCAGTGGACTAGCGGGAAACTACAATGAGCAGTTCTTC.